This T cell receptor (beta chain) was captured in a study of blood T cell repertoires in COVID-19 (dated by TCRdb to between 2020 and 2021). General notes on the study: The collaborator samples originated in the United States, Italy and Spain and spanned the acute and convalescent phases of COVID-19. The material from the prospective study consisted of cDNA or gDNA derived from T cells, B-cell-depleted T cells, or PBMCs. Subjects who had been exposed to COVID-19, were actively infected with it, or had recovered from it provided the deeply sampled blood TCRbeta repertoires that made up the dataset. The repertoires were released in a freely available public database intended as a resource for research on the immune response to SARS-CoV-2. The samples were drawn from the first 160 participants of the ongoing ImmuneRACE study and from some 1,300 subjects provided by 6 global collaborators. The sample metadata nearly always contained a de-identified subject ID, COVID-19 status, age in years and sex. Where available, HLA class I and class II types were obtained from metadata supplied by the sample provider rather than from assay-based typing.

The germline V gene supplies CDR1 MDHEN and CDR2 SYDVKM. From its cysteine to its phenylalanine, the CDR3 spans 19 amino acids. Only the CDR3 DNA is retained, 57 bases long and in frame from the first base. V lost 4 bases and J lost 4 bases, and the count of bases not matched to a germline gene is 17. Broader findings and caveats from the paper: The quantity of clinical and demographic metadata differed by source and by participant and was supplied without curation.

Enrolling through a virtual design, the prospective study's participants ranged in age from roughly 18 to 89 years and lived across 20 to 25 United States geographic areas. To assign participants to cohorts, the prospective study relied on clinical history that participants themselves reported in a screening survey and a study questionnaire. Recovered participants in ImmuneRACE Cohort 3 were defined by two consecutive negative NP/OP PCR tests, clearance by a healthcare professional, or resolution of symptoms. In the prospective study, whole blood, serum and a nasopharyngeal or oropharyngeal swab were collected from each participant by mobile phlebotomists. Participants in the prospective study had the option to provide additional blood draws and questionnaires over a 2-month period. Prospective study blood samples were shipped either frozen or at room temperature before DNA extraction. TCRbeta CDR3 regions were amplified from genomic DNA using the immunoSEQ Assay, a bias-controlled multiplex PCR. From the authors' description of their analysis: The number of nucleated cells in each sample was estimated by amplification of reference gene primers within the assay. To quantify the absolute abundance of each unique TCRbeta CDR3 rearrangement, sequence reads were collapsed and filtered. Productive Simpson clonality was computed per sample as the square root of Simpson's diversity index over productive rearrangements. As stored in TCRdb, this immuneACCESS dataset retains in-frame rearrangements with V and J assigned. A fraction of the clones does not appear; measured against another copy, unresolved V genes explain less than half of the discrepancy, and the remainder lacks a known reason. The DNA gave D and trimming, while V, J and clone size come from that table. Counted in this sample were more than 150,000 clones; around 82% of them appeared once. The ten top clones hold 12% of the sample.

Worth noting for this clone: Its target antigen remains unknown. There are no base qualities to consult, and no much larger clone falls within one base.

The sequencing input was PBMCs or T cells enriched from blood (not recorded which). This receptor was obtained from a man between 35 and 55 years old who had recovered from COVID-19. The sequence joins TRBV28 to TRBJ1-5, and 9 bases in between align with TRBD1. The sequence in DNA is TGTGCCAGCAGTTACCCCGGGACAGGGACACTCCCGGCGAATCAGCCCCAGCATTTT. Its translation reads: CASSYPGTGTLPANQPQHF.